The 3 T cell receptor beta chains given below trace back to one sample, sequenced in a study of blood T cell repertoires in COVID-19. Profiled with immunoSEQ multiplex PCR; TCRdb holds only in-frame clones, not every one. The table lists about 370,000 clones, roughly nine tenths of them singletons. Sample: PBMCs or T cells enriched from blood (not recorded which). All receptors derive from a woman between 40 and 50 years old who had been exposed to COVID-19.

The V and J genes are TRBV24-1 and TRBJ1-5; D ambiguous. CDR3 length equals 12 residues. With 3 bases removed from V and 11 bases from J, the gap between germline ends came to 10 bases. The V gene's germline CDR1 is KGHDR and CDR2 SFDVKD. This CDR3 reads CATSDRSRAQHF. CDR3 coding DNA: TGTGCCACCAGTGATCGGAGTCGGGCCCAGCATTTT.

This clone was picked up one time. CDR3 in amino acids: CASSESPANEKLFF. The CDR3 region has the DNA TGCGCCAGCAGTGAGTCGCCGGCTAATGAAAAACTGTTTTTT. The chain employs TRBV10-2 and TRBJ1-4; D unresolved. This CDR3 has 14 amino acids. The ends were cut back, 0 bases at V and 3 bases at J, with 5 bases in the middle. Germline V gene sequence: CDR1 WSHSY, CDR2 SAAADI.

The chain carries TRBV2 and TRBJ1-5; TRBD1 might be the D (5 bases). The germline V gene has CDR1 SNHLY and CDR2 FYNNEI. V gave up 5 bases and J gave up 9 bases, with 17 bases separating them. The CDR3 runs 14 residues. CDR3: CASSTTGSQGPQHF. The CDR3 nucleotides read TGTGCCAGCAGTACTACAGGCAGCCAAGGGCCCCAGCATTTT.